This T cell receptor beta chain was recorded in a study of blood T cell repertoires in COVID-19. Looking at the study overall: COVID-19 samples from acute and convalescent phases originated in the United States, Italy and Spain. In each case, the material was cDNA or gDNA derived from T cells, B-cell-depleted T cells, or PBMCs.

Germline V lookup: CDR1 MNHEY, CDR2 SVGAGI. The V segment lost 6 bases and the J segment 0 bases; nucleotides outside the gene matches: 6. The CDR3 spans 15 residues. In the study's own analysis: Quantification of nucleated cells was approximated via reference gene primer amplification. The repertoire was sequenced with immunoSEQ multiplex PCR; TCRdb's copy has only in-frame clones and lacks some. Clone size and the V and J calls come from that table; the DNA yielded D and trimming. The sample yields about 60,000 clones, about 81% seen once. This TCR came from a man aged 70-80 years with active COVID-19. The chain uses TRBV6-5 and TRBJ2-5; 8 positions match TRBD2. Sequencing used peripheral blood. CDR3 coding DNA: TGTGCCAGCAGAGAGACTAGCGTGTACCAAGAGACCCAGTACTTC. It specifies CASRETSVYQETQYF.